The 28 T cell receptor beta chains presented below share a single source sample, sequenced in a study of blood T cell repertoires in COVID-19. Produced via immunoSEQ multiplex PCR; TCRdb's table is partial and in-frame only. The sample yields some 42,000 clones, roughly 92% seen once. The sequenced sample consisted of peripheral blood. Receptors were obtained from a man aged 45 to 65 with active COVID-19.

This clone has only a few counts. The rearrangement links TRBV28 to TRBJ1-2, with D maybe TRBD1 (6 bases). The CDR3 contains 13 residues. V lost 7 bases, J lost 5 bases, and 14 bases lay in between. Germline loops: CDR1 MDHEN, CDR2 SYDVKM. In nucleotides, the CDR3 is TGTGCCAGCACCTTGGGGACACTATATGGCTACACCTTC. Its protein is CASTLGTLYGYTF.

V is TRBV28 and J is TRBJ1-3; D ambiguous. Germline loops: CDR1 MDHEN, CDR2 SYDVKM. This CDR3 contains 16 residues. The germline V and J ends were trimmed by 5 bases and 7 bases, with 21 bases remaining between them. The CDR3 bases are TGTGCCAGCAGTGACCGCCGGGGAGGGTTTTGGAACACCATATATTTT. Its translation is CASSDRRGGFWNTIYF.

This sequence joins TRBV5-1 and TRBJ2-1; possibly TRBD1 for D (5 bases). The V end was cut by 4 bases, the J end by 3 bases, with 14 bases between. The V gene's germline CDR1 is SGHRS and CDR2 YFSETQ. The CDR3 covers 15 residues. The CDR3: CASSPSTVFYNEQFF. The CDR3, as DNA: TGCGCCAGCAGCCCATCGACAGTCTTCTACAATGAGCAGTTCTTC. The full variable domain, in which reference TRBV5-1 and TRBJ2-1 provide the parts outside the CDR3, is KAGVTQTPRYLIKTRGQQVTLSCSPISGHRSVSWYQQTPGQGLQFLFEYFSETQRNKGNFPGRFSGRQFSNSRSEMNVSTLELGDSALYLCASSPSTVFYNEQFFGPGTRLTVL.

The genes are TRBV29-1 and TRBJ1-1, with D unclear. The CDR3 runs 14 residues. V shed 4 bases and J shed 0 bases, with 12 bases lying between them. CDR1 SQVTM and CDR2 ANQGSEA come from the germline V gene. The CDR3 reads CSVAAGNMNTEAFF. CDR3 nucleotides: TGCAGCGTTGCGGCAGGCAACATGAACACTGAAGCTTTCTTT.

The rearrangement links TRBV7-9 to TRBJ2-7; 8 positions match TRBD1. After removal of 6 bases from V and 5 bases from J, the junction contained 9 bases not matched to a gene. From germline, CDR1 is SEHNR and CDR2 FQNEAQ (reference sequence). This CDR3 contains 14 residues. This CDR3 is CASSLGDRGNEQYF. The CDR3 DNA reads TGTGCCAGCAGTTTGGGTGACAGGGGCAACGAGCAGTACTTC.

This chain links TRBV12-3 or TRBV12-4 with TRBJ1-1, with D uncertain. The CDR3 is 13 residues long. Trimming left V 2 bases short and J 1 base short, with 5 bases between. The CDR3 nucleotides read TGTGCCAGCAGTTTAAACGGGAACACTGAAGCTTTCTTT. Protein product: CASSLNGNTEAFF.

The rearrangement links TRBV15 to TRBJ1-2; 7 bases line up with TRBD1. This CDR3 contains 17 residues. CDR1 and CDR2 from the germline V gene are LNHNV and YYDKDF (reference sequence). V lost 0 bases to trimming and J lost 5 bases; unmatched junction nucleotides: 12. This CDR3 reads CATSRDLGTVTHYGYTF. DNA of the CDR3: TGTGCCACCAGCAGAGATCTGGGGACAGTTACTCATTATGGCTACACCTTC.

The chain employs TRBV21-1 and TRBJ2-5; TRBD2 is taken as the D call from the table, unchecked against the DNA. TRBV21-1 is a pseudogene locus. CDR3 length equals 18 residues. The CDR3 DNA reads TGTGCCAGCAGCAAAGTCAGGCCAAAGGGAGGACGGGTAGAGACCCAGTACTTC. Its protein product is CASSKVRPKGGRVETQYF.

The rearrangement links TRBV28 to TRBJ2-5; 11 nucleotides match TRBD2. Germline CDR1 reads MDHEN; CDR2 reads SYDVKM. The ends lost 0 bases at V and 3 bases at J; junction bases unmatched: 3. The length of the CDR3 is 16 residues. The CDR3 sequence is CASSLWASGRKETQYF. The CDR3 DNA is TGTGCCAGCAGTTTATGGGCTAGCGGGAGGAAAGAGACCCAGTACTTC.

V usage is TRBV19 and J usage is TRBJ1-2; 9 nucleotides align to TRBD1. Unmatched junction bases numbered 4, after V lost 6 bases and J lost 5 bases. Germline lookup yields CDR1 LNHDA and CDR2 SQIVND (reference sequence). The CDR3 totals 13 residues. CDR3 region: CASRGQGLYGYTF. Here the CDR3 DNA reads TGTGCCAGTAGGGGACAGGGCCTTTATGGCTACACCTTC.

V usage is TRBV5-4 and J usage is TRBJ2-7; the match to TRBD2 covers 11 bases. The CDR3 length is 17 residues. Trimming removed 1 base from V and 2 bases from J; junction bases left unmatched: 8. The V gene's germline CDR1 is SGHNT and CDR2 YYREEE (reference sequence). The DNA of the CDR3 is TGTGCCAGCAGCTTGTCCCCTAGCGGGAGGTCCCCCTACGAGCAGTACTTC. This translates into CASSLSPSGRSPYEQYF.

J is TRBJ2-1 and V is TRBV5-1; D is undetermined. The ends were cut back, 0 bases at V and 7 bases at J, with 5 bases in the middle. This CDR3 has 12 residues. From germline, CDR1 is SGHRS and CDR2 YFSETQ. The CDR3 bases are TGCGCCAGCAGCTTGGCCTTTAATGAGCAGTTCTTC. This sequence encodes CASSLAFNEQFF.

The chain links TRBV5-8 to TRBJ2-5, with 14 bases identical to TRBD2. The germline V gene encodes CDR1 SGHTS and CDR2 YDEGEE. The CDR3 has 16 residues. The V gene end was trimmed by 6 bases and the J gene end by 6 bases; junction bases not matched to a gene: 10. CDR3 DNA: TGTGCCAGCAAACTCGGGACTAGCGGGAGTGGGAAGACCCAGTACTTC. It codes for CASKLGTSGSGKTQYF.

This chain uses TRBV5-6 with TRBJ2-5, with a weak D call TRBD2 (5 bases). The ends were cut back, 4 bases at V and 1 base at J, with 17 bases in the middle. The CDR3 extends over 16 amino acids. In germline, CDR1 is SGHDT, CDR2 YYEEEE. The CDR3 nucleotides are TGTGCCAGCAGCAGAGGGTGGGGTCGTACCCAAGAGACCCAGTACTTC. Translation: CASSRGWGRTQETQYF.

V usage is TRBV7-9 and J usage is TRBJ2-1, with D possibly matching TRBD2 (6 bases). Trimming left V 4 bases short and J 5 bases short, with 12 bases between. The CDR3 spans 14 residues. Germline V lookup: CDR1 SEHNR, CDR2 FQNEAQ (reference sequence). The CDR3: CASSYSGQHNEQFF. DNA for the CDR3: TGTGCCAGCAGCTATAGCGGCCAACACAATGAGCAGTTCTTC.

The V gene is TRBV7-9, the J gene TRBJ1-5; 12 bases are a match to TRBD1. V dropped 5 bases and J dropped 7; count of bases not matched to a gene: 12. Germline loops: CDR1 SEHNR, CDR2 FQNEAQ (reference sequence). The CDR3 is 17 residues long. The CDR3 region has the DNA TGTGCCAGCAGCCCCCCCCGGGACAGGGGGCTTGGGCAGCCCCAGCATTTT. Its translation: CASSPPRDRGLGQPQHF.

The chain is built from TRBV5-1 and TRBJ1-1, with 7 bases lining up with TRBD1. The CDR3 sequence is 16 residues long. The germline V gene encodes CDR1 SGHRS and CDR2 YFSETQ. J was trimmed by 5 bases and V by 1 base; bases with no gene match: 11. The DNA of the CDR3 is TGCGCCAGCAGCTTGTATACAAGGGGGCGAGGGACTGAAGCTTTCTTT. Amino acids: CASSLYTRGRGTEAFF. Full variable domain (outside the CDR3, taken from reference TRBV5-1 and TRBJ1-1): KAGVTQTPRYLIKTRGQQVTLSCSPISGHRSVSWYQQTPGQGLQFLFEYFSETQRNKGNFPGRFSGRQFSNSRSEMNVSTLELGDSALYLCASSLYTRGRGTEAFFGQGTRLTVV.

The rearrangement uses TRBV29-1 and TRBJ1-2, with a tentative D call TRBD1 (5 bases). Trimming removed 1 base at V and 6 bases at J, with 12 bases between. Germline lookup yields CDR1 SQVTM and CDR2 ANQGSEA. This CDR3 region has 13 residues. The CDR3 region has the DNA TGCAGCGTTGAAGGATGGCAGGGAAATGGCTACACCTTC. Translation: CSVEGWQGNGYTF.

This chain connects TRBV5-1 to TRBJ1-1; D may be TRBD1 (6 bases). The germline gives CDR1 SGHRS, CDR2 YFSETQ. V was pared by 4 bases and J by 0 bases, with 19 bases between. This CDR3 is 17 amino acids long. CDR3 residues: CASSQTGTSPLNTEAFF. CDR3 DNA sequence: TGCGCCAGCAGCCAAACAGGGACCTCGCCCTTGAACACTGAAGCTTTCTTT.

The chain joins TRBV10-3 to TRBJ2-5; 9 nucleotides agree with TRBD1. V was pared by 5 bases and J by 5 bases, with 6 bases of the junction left unmatched. Germline values: CDR1 ENHRY, CDR2 SYGVKD. The CDR3 covers 14 residues. For the CDR3, the DNA is TGTGCCATCAGTCCCGGGACAGGGCCCGAGACCCAGTACTTC. It yields the protein CAISPGTGPETQYF.

The rearrangement uses TRBV3-1 (or the pseudogene TRBV3-2) and TRBJ2-3; 9 nucleotides align to TRBD1. The germline V gene encodes CDR1 LGHDT and CDR2 YNNKEL (reference sequence). The CDR3 totals 14 residues. Unmatched junction bases numbered 5, after V lost 6 bases and J lost 4 bases. CDR3 residues: CASSQGQGSDTQYF. In nucleotides, the CDR3 is TGTGCCAGCAGTCAGGGACAGGGATCAGATACGCAGTATTTT.

The chain has TRBV27 and TRBJ1-1, with 8 bases identical to TRBD1. This CDR3 spans 15 amino acids. The trim removed 6 bases at V and 5 bases at J, leaving 11 bases unmatched. Germline values: CDR1 MNHEY, CDR2 SMNVEV (reference sequence). CDR3 sequence reads: CASRSGQGYVTEAFF. In DNA form, the CDR3 reads TGTGCCAGCAGATCCGGACAGGGTTATGTTACTGAAGCTTTCTTT.

The chain combines TRBV29-1 with TRBJ1-4; 10 nucleotides align to TRBD1. V shed 7 bases, J shed 6 bases, and the junction held 5 bases outside the gene matches. Germline V gene lookup returns CDR1 SQVTM and CDR2 ANQGSEA. The CDR3 runs to 13 residues. In DNA form, the CDR3 reads TGCAGCGGCGGACAGGGGGGAGATGAAAAACTGTTTTTT. Its protein product is CSGGQGGDEKLFF.

The V and J genes are TRBV5-1 and TRBJ1-4; D is ambiguous. CDR1 and CDR2 (germline): SGHRS, YFSETQ. The V gene lost 0 bases and the J gene lost 0 bases, with 12 bases spanning the gap. CDR3 length: 17 residues. In DNA form, the CDR3 reads TGCGCCAGCAGCTTGGGTGGAGGGTCGGCAACTAATGAAAAACTGTTTTTT. This encodes CASSLGGGSATNEKLFF. Filled out from reference TRBV5-1 and TRBJ1-4, the complete variable domain reads KAGVTQTPRYLIKTRGQQVTLSCSPISGHRSVSWYQQTPGQGLQFLFEYFSETQRNKGNFPGRFSGRQFSNSRSEMNVSTLELGDSALYLCASSLGGGSATNEKLFFGSGTQLSVL.

In this sample, this clone turned up once. The chain has TRBV12-5 and TRBJ2-1; a weak D match, TRBD2 (7 bases). The CDR3 runs 19 residues. Trimming left V 6 bases short and J 4 bases short, with 28 bases between. In germline, CDR1 is LGHNT, CDR2 FRNRAP. The CDR3 sequence is CASGTSTGGQTSAYNEQFF. CDR3 bases: TGTGCTAGTGGGACCTCTACGGGGGGCCAAACTAGCGCGTACAATGAGCAGTTCTTC.

V is TRBV12-3 or TRBV12-4 and J is TRBJ1-1, with D possibly matching TRBD1 (5 bases). The CDR3 runs to 13 residues. The ends were cut back, 3 bases at V and 1 base at J, with 6 bases in the middle. The CDR3 DNA reads as TGTGCCAGCAGTTTTCAGGGGAACACTGAAGCTTTCTTT. It yields the protein CASSFQGNTEAFF.

The chain links TRBV6-6 to TRBJ2-1; TRBD2 might be the D (6 bases). CDR3 length: 13 amino acids. V was clipped by 5 bases and J by 8 bases, with 13 bases between them. Germline CDR1 MNHNY, CDR2 SVGAGI (reference sequence). The DNA of the CDR3 is TGTGCCAGCAGTCCCTCGGGAGTTTATGAGCAGTTCTTC. This sequence encodes CASSPSGVYEQFF.

The chain joins TRBV7-9 to TRBJ1-1, with D perhaps matching TRBD1 (6 bases). Germline CDR1 reads SEHNR; CDR2 reads FQNEAQ (reference sequence). The CDR3 has 15 amino acids. Trimming cost V 7 bases and J 3 bases, with 18 bases left between them. The CDR3 nucleotides read TGTGCCAGCAACTCTGGGTCCGGGACACACACTGAAGCTTTCTTT. Translation: CASNSGSGTHTEAFF.